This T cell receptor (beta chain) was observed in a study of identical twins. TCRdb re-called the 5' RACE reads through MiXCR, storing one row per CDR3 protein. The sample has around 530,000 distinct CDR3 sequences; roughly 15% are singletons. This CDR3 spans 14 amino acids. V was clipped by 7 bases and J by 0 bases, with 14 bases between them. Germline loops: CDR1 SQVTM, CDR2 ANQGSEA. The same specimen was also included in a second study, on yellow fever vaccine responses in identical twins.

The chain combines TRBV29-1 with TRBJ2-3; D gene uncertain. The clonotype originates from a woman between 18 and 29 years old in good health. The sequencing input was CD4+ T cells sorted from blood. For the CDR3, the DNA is TGCAGCGGCAGACCCCCACCAAGCACAGATACGCAGTATTTT. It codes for CSGRPPPSTDTQYF.